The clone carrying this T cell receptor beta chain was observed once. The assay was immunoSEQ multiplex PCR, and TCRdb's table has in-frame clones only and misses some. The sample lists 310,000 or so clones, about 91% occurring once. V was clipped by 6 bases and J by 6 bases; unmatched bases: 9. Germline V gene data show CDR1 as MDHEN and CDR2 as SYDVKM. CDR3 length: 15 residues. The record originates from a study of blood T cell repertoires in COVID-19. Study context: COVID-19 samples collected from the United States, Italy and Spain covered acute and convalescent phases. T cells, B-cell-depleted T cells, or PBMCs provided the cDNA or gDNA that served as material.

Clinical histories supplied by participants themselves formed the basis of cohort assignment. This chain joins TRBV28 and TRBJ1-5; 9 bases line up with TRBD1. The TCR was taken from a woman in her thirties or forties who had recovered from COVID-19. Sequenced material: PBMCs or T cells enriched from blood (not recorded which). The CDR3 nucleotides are TGTGCCAGCAGGGTTAGGGACAGGGAGGTTCAGCCCCAGCATTTT. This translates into CASRVRDREVQPQHF.